Listed here is a single T cell receptor (beta chain). Its cognate antigen is unknown. The data belong to a study of CD8+ T cells in alopecia areata. The germline CDR1 and CDR2 sequences are SGHNT and YYREEE (reference sequence). The CDR3 contains 14 residues. The V and J ends lost 1 base and 10 bases respectively, with 15 bases between them. Sequencing used cDNA as its template, made by extracting RNA and reverse transcribing it. Libraries were prepared by immunoSEQ multiplex PCR; TCRdb keeps only in-frame clonotypes and omits some of them. Here the sample spans over 150,000 clones, around three fifths being singletons. Study results and limitations: For lesional scalp, especially alopecia totalis/universalis, clonality was higher than in normal scalp. The study also sequences resident alphabeta T cells of normal skin in scalp samples. With patients, TCR sharing proved less clear than in mice, a difference possibly related to HLA.

What was sequenced was CD8+ T cells sorted from blood. This clonotype was sampled from a human donor in good health. This chain links TRBV5-4 with TRBJ2-4, with D perhaps matching TRBD1 (6 bases). CDR3 sequence: CASSLSDSYGIQYF. The DNA for the CDR3 is TGTGCCAGCAGCTTGTCGGACAGCTACGGGATTCAGTACTTC.